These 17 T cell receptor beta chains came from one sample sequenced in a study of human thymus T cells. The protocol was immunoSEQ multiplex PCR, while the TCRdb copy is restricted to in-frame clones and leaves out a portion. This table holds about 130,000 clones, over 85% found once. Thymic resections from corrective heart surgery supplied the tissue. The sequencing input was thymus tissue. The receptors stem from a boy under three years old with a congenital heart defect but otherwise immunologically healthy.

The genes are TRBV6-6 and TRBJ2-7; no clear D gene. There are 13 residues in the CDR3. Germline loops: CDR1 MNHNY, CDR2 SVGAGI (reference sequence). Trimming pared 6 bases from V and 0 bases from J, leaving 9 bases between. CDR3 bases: TGTGCCAGCAGGGAAGTGGGCTCCTACGAGCAGTACTTC. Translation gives CASREVGSYEQYF.

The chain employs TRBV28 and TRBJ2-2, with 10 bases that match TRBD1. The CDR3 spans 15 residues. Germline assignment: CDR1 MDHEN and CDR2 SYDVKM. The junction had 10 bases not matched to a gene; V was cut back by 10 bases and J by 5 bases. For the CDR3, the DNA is TGTGCCATCCCAAGGGGACAGGGGAGAACCGGGGAGCTGTTTTTT. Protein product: CAIPRGQGRTGELFF.

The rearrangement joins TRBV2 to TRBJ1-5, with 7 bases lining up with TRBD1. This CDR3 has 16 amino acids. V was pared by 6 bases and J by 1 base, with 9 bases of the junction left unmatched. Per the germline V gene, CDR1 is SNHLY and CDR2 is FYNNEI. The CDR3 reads CASSLRGRRSNQPQHF. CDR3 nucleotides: TGTGCCAGCAGCCTAAGGGGGCGCCGAAGCAATCAGCCCCAGCATTTT.

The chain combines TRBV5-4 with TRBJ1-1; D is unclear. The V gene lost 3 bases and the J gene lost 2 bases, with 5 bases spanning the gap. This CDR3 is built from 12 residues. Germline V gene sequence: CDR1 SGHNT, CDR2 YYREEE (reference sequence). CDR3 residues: CASSWENTEAFF. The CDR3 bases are TGTGCCAGCAGCTGGGAAAACACTGAAGCTTTCTTT.

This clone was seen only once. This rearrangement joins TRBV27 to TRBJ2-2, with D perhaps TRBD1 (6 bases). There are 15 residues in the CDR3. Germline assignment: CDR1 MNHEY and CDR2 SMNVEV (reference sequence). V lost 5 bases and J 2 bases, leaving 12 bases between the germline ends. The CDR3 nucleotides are TGTGCCAGCAGTCAGGGGTCCTTTAACACCGGGGAGCTGTTTTTT. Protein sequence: CASSQGSFNTGELFF.

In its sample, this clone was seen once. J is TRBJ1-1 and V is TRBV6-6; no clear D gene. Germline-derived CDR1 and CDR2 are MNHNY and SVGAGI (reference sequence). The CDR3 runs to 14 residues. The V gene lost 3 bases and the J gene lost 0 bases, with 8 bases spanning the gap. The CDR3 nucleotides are TGTGCCAGCAGTTATCGGGATATGAACACTGAAGCTTTCTTT. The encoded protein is CASSYRDMNTEAFF.

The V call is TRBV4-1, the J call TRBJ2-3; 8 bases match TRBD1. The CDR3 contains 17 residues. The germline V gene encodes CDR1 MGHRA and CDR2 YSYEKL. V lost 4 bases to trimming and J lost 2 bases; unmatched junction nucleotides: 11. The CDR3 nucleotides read TGCGCCAGCAGCCCAGCCCCACGGACAGGGTACACAGATACGCAGTATTTT. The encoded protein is CASSPAPRTGYTDTQYF.

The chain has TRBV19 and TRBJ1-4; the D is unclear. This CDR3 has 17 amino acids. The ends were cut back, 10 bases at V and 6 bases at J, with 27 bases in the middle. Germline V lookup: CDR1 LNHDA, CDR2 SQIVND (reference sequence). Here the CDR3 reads CATAKQPVGRVDEKLFF. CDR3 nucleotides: TGTGCCACCGCGAAGCAACCGGTTGGGAGGGTGGATGAAAAACTGTTTTTT.

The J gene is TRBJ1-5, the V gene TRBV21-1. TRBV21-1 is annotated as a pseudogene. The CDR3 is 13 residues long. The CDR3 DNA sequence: TGTGCCAGCAGCAATGAGAGGGGGGTGCCCCAGCATTTT. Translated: CASSNERGVPQHF.

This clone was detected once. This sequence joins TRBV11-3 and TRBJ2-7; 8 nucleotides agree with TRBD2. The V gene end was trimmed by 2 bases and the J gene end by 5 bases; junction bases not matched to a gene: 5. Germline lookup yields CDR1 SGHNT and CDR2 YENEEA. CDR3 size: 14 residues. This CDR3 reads CASSLSGGGNEQYF. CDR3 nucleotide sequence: TGTGCCAGCAGCTTAAGCGGGGGAGGAAACGAGCAGTACTTC.

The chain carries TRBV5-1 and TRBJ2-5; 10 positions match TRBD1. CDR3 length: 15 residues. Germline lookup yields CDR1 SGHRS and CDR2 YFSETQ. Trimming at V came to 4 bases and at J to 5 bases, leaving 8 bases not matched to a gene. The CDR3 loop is CASSPVGQGTETQYF. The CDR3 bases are TGCGCCAGCAGCCCCGTGGGACAGGGGACGGAGACCCAGTACTTC. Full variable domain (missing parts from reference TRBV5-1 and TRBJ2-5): KAGVTQTPRYLIKTRGQQVTLSCSPISGHRSVSWYQQTPGQGLQFLFEYFSETQRNKGNFPGRFSGRQFSNSRSEMNVSTLELGDSALYLCASSPVGQGTETQYFGPGTRLLVL.

CDR3 sequence reads: CASSEGGPGRHGYTF. CDR3 sequence (DNA): TGTGCCAGCAGTGAAGGTGGGCCGGGGCGTCATGGCTACACCTTC. The rearrangement links TRBV6-1 to TRBJ1-2, with D maybe TRBD1 (5 bases). Trimming stripped 1 base from V and 6 bases from J, with 15 bases between. The CDR3 runs 15 residues. CDR1 and CDR2 from the germline V gene are MNHNS and SASEGT.

CDR3 nucleotide sequence: TGTGCCAGCAGCTTTACAGGGATCTATGGCTACACCTTC. Amino acids: CASSFTGIYGYTF. The chain employs TRBV7-2 and TRBJ1-2; perhaps TRBD1 as D (6 bases). The germline V gene has CDR1 SGHTA and CDR2 FQGNSA. The V end was cut by 3 bases, the J end by 4 bases, with 9 bases between. CDR3 size: 13 residues.

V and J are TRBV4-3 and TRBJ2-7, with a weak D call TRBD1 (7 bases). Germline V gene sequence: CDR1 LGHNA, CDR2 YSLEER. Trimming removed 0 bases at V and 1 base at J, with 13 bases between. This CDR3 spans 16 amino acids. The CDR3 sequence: CASSQEAAGGSYEQYF. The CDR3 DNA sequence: TGCGCCAGCAGCCAAGAGGCGGCAGGGGGGTCCTACGAGCAGTACTTC.

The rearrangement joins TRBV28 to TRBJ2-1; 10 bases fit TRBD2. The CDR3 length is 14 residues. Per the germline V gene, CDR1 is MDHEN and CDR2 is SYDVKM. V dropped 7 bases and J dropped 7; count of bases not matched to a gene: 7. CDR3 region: CASNQRGGMNEQFF. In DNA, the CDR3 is TGTGCCAGCAACCAGCGGGGGGGCATGAATGAGCAGTTCTTC.

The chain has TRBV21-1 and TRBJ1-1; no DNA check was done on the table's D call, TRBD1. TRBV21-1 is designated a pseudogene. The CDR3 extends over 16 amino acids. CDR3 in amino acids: CASSELKRQGRTEAFF. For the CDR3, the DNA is TGTGCCAGCAGCGAACTGAAAAGACAGGGGAGGACTGAAGCTTTCTTT.

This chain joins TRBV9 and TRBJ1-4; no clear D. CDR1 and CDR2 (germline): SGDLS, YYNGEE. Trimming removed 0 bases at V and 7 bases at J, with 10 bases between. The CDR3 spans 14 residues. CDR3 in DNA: TGTGCCAGCAGCGTAGGGAACGGCCTTGAAAAACTGTTTTTT. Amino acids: CASSVGNGLEKLFF.